The rows below give T cell receptor beta chains drawn from one sample of a study of blood T cells in healthy people across ages. TCRdb fed the 5' RACE reads into MiXCR, producing one record per CDR3 protein. Among 750,000 or so distinct CDR3 sequences listed, around 25% were seen once. The data also belong to a second study, concerning T cells of mothers and their children.

Sample: blood. These receptors originate from a boy aged 5-17 years in good health. The CDR3 runs from the conserved cysteine through the conserved F or W. D genes are given only for firm matches. Size is stated for part of the rows, as once, few or many counts, or as a class when the clone is expanded.

v_call	j_call	clone_size	d_call	cdr3_nt	cdr3_aa
TRBV3-1	TRBJ1-2	few	-	TGTGCCAGCAGCCAAGGGGTTTCCGGGACGGACGGCTACACCTTC	CASSQGVSGTDGYTF
TRBV11-3	TRBJ2-1	-	TRBD1	TGTGCCAGCAGCCCCAGGACAGGGGCAAGCTCCTACAATGAGCAGTTCTTC	CASSPRTGASSYNEQFF
TRBV20-1	TRBJ2-3	-	TRBD2	TGCAGTGCTAGAGATCTCAAAGGACTAGCGGGGACAGATACGCAGTATTTT	CSARDLKGLAGTDTQYF
TRBV4-1	TRBJ2-7	-	-	TGCGCCAGCAGCCGAGTATACTCTGGGACGAGCTCCTACGAGCAGTACTTC	CASSRVYSGTSSYEQYF
TRBV3-1	TRBJ2-2	-	-	TGTGCCAGCAGCCAAGATCATCCGGCGTCCACCGGGGAGCTGTTTTTT	CASSQDHPASTGELFF
TRBV28	TRBJ2-5	-	TRBD1	TGTGCCAGCAGTTCCTTAAGGACAGGGATTTTCGAGACCCAGTACTTC	CASSSLRTGIFETQYF
TRBV3-1	TRBJ2-5	-	-	TGTGCCAGCAGCCAAGTTTCCGGGATACAAGAGACCCAGTACTTC	CASSQVSGIQETQYF
TRBV28	TRBJ2-3	-	-	TGTGCCAGCAGTTTTGTGGGAGATACGCAGTATTTT	CASSFVGDTQYF
TRBV2	TRBJ2-5	few	-	TGTGCCAGCGAAAAAGTGGAGACCCAGTACTTC	CASEKVETQYF
TRBV13	TRBJ2-1	few	-	TGTGCCAGCAGCCTGGACGGGGAGATGGAGCAGTTCTTC	CASSLDGEMEQFF
TRBV28	TRBJ2-3	-	TRBD2	TGTGCCAGCAGTCACCAACTAGCGGGTAGACCAGATACGCAGTATTTT	CASSHQLAGRPDTQYF
TRBV7-2	TRBJ2-7	many	-	TGTGCCAGCAGCCAGATCGATAGGGGCGCCTACGAGCAGTACTTC	CASSQIDRGAYEQYF
TRBV20-1	TRBJ2-5	few	-	TGCAGTGCTCACCGGCCAGAAACGGAGACCCAGTACTTC	CSAHRPETETQYF
TRBV24-1	TRBJ2-3	few	-	TGTGCCACCTCATCTTCGTACAGGGTCGCAGATACGCAGTATTTT	CATSSSYRVADTQYF
TRBV6-1	TRBJ1-2	-	TRBD1	TGTGCCAGCAAAAGAGGGGGCACTAACTATGGCTACACCTTC	CASKRGGTNYGYTF
TRBV29-1	TRBJ1-3	few	-	TGCAGCGTTGGTGACAGTGGAAACACCATATATTTT	CSVGDSGNTIYF
TRBV29-1	TRBJ2-1	-	TRBD1	TGCAGCGCCCCCGGGGACAGGTGGGATGAGCAGTTCTTC	CSAPGDRWDEQFF
TRBV29-1	TRBJ2-2	-	-	TGCAGCGTTCGGGGGGCGACTAAACCCGGGGAGCTGTTTTTT	CSVRGATKPGELFF
TRBV29-1	TRBJ2-1	-	-	TGCAGCGTTGAAGTACTGGCAGCCTACAATGAGCAGTTCTTC	CSVEVLAAYNEQFF
TRBV29-1	TRBJ2-7	-	TRBD1	TGCAGCGCTCAGGGACAGGGACCCTACGAGCAGTACTTC	CSAQGQGPYEQYF
TRBV4-2	TRBJ1-1	-	-	TGTGCCAGCAGCCAAGGCCGGAGTGAAGCTTTCTTT	CASSQGRSEAFF
TRBV3-1	TRBJ1-2	few	-	TGTGCCAGCAGCAACCGGGACATAGATGGCTACACCTTC	CASSNRDIDGYTF
TRBV11-3	TRBJ2-7	-	-	TGTGCCAGCAGCTTACTACGGGTCCACGAGCAGTACTTC	CASSLLRVHEQYF
TRBV9	TRBJ2-3	few	TRBD2	TGTGCCAGCGGACGGGGCCTAGCGGGGGGGGTGGAAGATACGCAGTATTTT	CASGRGLAGGVEDTQYF
TRBV7-2	TRBJ1-1	-	-	TGTGCCAGCAGCCCAGCCCCACAGACTAACACTGAAGCTTTCTTT	CASSPAPQTNTEAFF
TRBV20-1	TRBJ2-5	few	-	TGCAGTGCTAGAGACCCCCCGGGCGGGGCCGGAGAGACCCAGTACTTC	CSARDPPGGAGETQYF
TRBV7-9	TRBJ2-5	-	TRBD2	TGTGCCAGCAGCTTACCCATAGCGGGGGTGGAGACCCAGTACTTC	CASSLPIAGVETQYF
TRBV7-9	TRBJ2-5	few	TRBD2	TGTGCCAGCAGCCCTAGGGCCCCTAGCGGGGGTGAACAGTACTTC	CASSPRAPSGGEQYF
TRBV7-3	TRBJ1-1	-	-	TGTGCCAGCAGCTTAATGGGGGGGCTGAACACTGAAGCTTTCTTT	CASSLMGGLNTEAFF
TRBV27	TRBJ1-1	-	-	TGTGCCAGCAGGGACAGACTCTTGAACACTGAAGCTTTCTTT	CASRDRLLNTEAFF
TRBV28	TRBJ2-4	-	-	TGTGCCAGCAGTCAGACGACAGATAGAAACATTCAGTACTTC	CASSQTTDRNIQYF
TRBV11-3	TRBJ1-1	few	-	TGTGCCAGCAGCCCGCGATCTAACAGGGACACTGAAGCTTTCTTT	CASSPRSNRDTEAFF
TRBV29-1	TRBJ2-1	many	-	TGCAGCGCGAACGAGCAGTTCTTC	CSANEQFF
TRBV7-2	TRBJ2-1	-	-	TGTGCCAGCAGCTCGATACTACAGGGCTACAATGAGCAGTTCTTC	CASSSILQGYNEQFF
TRBV25-1	TRBJ2-5	few	-	TGTGCCAGCAGTGAATATTCTGGAGGGTACCAAGAGACTCAGTACTTC	CASSEYSGGYQETQYF
TRBV29-1	TRBJ2-7	few	TRBD1	TGCAGCGCTGACAAGGCAGGGGGCGGAGGGCAGTACTTC	CSADKAGGGGQYF
TRBV5-1	TRBJ2-5	few	-	TGCGCCAGCAGCTTGGAGGGGGGTCTCGGCCAAGAGACCCAGTACTTC	CASSLEGGLGQETQYF
TRBV9	TRBJ2-1	-	TRBD2	TGTGCCAGCAGCGTCTCACCCGGGACTAGCGCTAACAATGAGCAGTTCTTC	CASSVSPGTSANNEQFF
TRBV28	TRBJ2-5	few	TRBD2	TGTGCCAGCAGTTCCCCCTGGGTAGCGGGGTTCGAGACCCAGTACTTC	CASSSPWVAGFETQYF
TRBV14	TRBJ1-2	few	-	TGTGCCAGCAGCCAGTCGGACAACTATGGCTACACCTTC	CASSQSDNYGYTF